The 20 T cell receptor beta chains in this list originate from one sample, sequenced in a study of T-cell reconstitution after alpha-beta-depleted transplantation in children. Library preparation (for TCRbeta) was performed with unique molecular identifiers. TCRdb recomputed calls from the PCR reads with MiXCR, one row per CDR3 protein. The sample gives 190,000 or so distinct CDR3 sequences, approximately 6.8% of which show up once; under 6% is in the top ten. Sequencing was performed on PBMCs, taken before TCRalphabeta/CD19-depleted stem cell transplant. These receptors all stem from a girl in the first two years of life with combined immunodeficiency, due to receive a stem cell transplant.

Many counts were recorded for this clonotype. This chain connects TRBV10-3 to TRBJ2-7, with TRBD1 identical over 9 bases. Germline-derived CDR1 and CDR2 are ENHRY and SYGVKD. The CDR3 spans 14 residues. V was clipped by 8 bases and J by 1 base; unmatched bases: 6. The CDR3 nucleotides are TGTGCCATCGGAACAGGGGGCGATTCCTACGAGCAGTACTTC. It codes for CAIGTGGDSYEQYF.

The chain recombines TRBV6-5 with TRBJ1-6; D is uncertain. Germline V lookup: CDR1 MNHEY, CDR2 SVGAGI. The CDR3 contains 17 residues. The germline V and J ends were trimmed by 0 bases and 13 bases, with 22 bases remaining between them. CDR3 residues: CASSYSSGQRTRNPLHF. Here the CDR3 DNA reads TGTGCCAGCAGTTACTCGAGTGGGCAGCGGACGAGAAACCCCCTCCACTTT.

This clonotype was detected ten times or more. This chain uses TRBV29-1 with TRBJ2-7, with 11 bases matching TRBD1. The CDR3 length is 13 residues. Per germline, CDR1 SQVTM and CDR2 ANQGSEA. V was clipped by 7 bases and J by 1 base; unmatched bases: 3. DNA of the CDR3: TGCAGCGGGACAGGGGGCGCTTCCTACGAGCAGTACTTC. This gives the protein CSGTGGASYEQYF.

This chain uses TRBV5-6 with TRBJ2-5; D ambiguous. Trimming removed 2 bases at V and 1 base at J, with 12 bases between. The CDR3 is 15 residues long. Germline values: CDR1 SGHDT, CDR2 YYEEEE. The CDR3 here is CASSLVGLSQETQYF. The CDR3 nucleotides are TGTGCCAGCAGCTTAGTAGGGCTCTCCCAAGAGACCCAGTACTTC.

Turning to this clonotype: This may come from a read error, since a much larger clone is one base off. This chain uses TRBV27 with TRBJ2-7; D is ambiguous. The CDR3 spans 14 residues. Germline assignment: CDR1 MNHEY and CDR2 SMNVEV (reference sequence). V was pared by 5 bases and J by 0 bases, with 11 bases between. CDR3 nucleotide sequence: TGTGCCAGCAGTGTCACTAAGAGCTCCTACGAGCAGTACTTC. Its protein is CASSVTKSSYEQYF.

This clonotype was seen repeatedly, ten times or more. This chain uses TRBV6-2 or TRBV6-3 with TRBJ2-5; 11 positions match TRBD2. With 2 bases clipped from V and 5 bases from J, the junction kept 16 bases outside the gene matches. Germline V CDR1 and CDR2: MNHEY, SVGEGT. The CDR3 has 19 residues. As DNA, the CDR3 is TGTGCCAGCAGTTACGAACAGGGCTCTAGCGGGAGGCCGGGGGAGACCCAGTACTTC. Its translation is CASSYEQGSSGRPGETQYF.

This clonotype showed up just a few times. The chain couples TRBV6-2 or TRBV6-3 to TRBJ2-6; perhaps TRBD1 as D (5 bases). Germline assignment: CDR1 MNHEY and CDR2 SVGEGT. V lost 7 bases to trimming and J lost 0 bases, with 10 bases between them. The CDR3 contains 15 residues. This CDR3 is CASINGHSGANVLTF. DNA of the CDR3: TGTGCCAGCATCAACGGACACTCTGGGGCCAACGTCCTGACTTTC.

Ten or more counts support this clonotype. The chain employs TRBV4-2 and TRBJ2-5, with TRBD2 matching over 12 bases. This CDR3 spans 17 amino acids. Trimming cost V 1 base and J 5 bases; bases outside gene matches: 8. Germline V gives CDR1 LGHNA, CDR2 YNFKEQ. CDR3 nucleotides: TGTGCCAGCAGCCAAGGGGCTAGCGGGGGGGCACGGGAGACCCAGTACTTC. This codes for CASSQGASGGARETQYF.

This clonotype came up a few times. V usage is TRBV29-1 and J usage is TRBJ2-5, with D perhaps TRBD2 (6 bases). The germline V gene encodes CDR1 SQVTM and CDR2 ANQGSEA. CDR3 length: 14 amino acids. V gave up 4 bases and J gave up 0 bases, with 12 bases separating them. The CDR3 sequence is CSVGGGIYQETQYF. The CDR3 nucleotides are TGCAGCGTTGGTGGAGGGATCTACCAAGAGACCCAGTACTTC.

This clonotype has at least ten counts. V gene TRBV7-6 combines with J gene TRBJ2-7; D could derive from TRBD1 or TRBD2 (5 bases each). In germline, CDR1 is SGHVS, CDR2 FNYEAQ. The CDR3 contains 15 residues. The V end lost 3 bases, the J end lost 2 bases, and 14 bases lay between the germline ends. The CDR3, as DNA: TGTGCCAGCAGCTTGCTGGGGGACCCCACCTACGAGCAGTACTTC. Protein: CASSLLGDPTYEQYF.

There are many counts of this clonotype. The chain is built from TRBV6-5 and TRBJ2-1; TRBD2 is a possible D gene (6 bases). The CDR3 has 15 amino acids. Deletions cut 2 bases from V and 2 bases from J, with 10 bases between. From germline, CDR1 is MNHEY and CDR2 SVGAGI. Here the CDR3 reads CASSYRAGTYNEQFF. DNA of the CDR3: TGTGCCAGCAGTTACAGGGCGGGGACCTACAATGAGCAGTTCTTC.

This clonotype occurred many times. CDR3 in DNA: TGTGCCAGCAGTTTCATTCATCCGGGCTCCTACTACAATGAGCAGTTCTTC. Amino acid sequence: CASSFIHPGSYYNEQFF. This chain joins TRBV12-3 or TRBV12-4 and TRBJ2-1, with D hard to call. The CDR3 sequence is 17 residues long. Between the trimmed V and J ends, which lost 3 bases and 3 bases, there was a span of 18 bases.

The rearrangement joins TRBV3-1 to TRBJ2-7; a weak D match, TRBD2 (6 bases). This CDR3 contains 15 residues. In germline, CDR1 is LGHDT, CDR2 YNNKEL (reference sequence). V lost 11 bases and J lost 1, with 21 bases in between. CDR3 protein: CACSSPAGLSYEQYF. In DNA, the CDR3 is TGTGCCTGCTCCTCCCCGGCGGGGCTTTCCTACGAGCAGTACTTC.

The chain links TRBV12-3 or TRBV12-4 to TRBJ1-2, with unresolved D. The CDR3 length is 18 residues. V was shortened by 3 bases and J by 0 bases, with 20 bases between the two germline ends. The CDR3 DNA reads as TGTGCCAGCAGTTTTGGCCCCTCCTCCCCTATGGCTAACTATGGCTACACCTTC. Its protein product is CASSFGPSSPMANYGYTF.

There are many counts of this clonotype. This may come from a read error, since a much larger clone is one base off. CDR3 region: CSVDENTGELFF. In DNA form, the CDR3 reads TGCAGCGTTGATGAGAACACCGGGGAGCTGTTTTTT. V gene TRBV29-1 combines with J gene TRBJ2-2; the D is unclear. The CDR3 totals 12 residues. The V gene lost 3 bases and the J gene lost 1 base, with 3 bases spanning the gap. Germline CDR1 reads SQVTM; CDR2 reads ANQGSEA.

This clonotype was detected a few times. CDR3 sequence reads: CASSQEGPITDTQYF. Written as DNA, the CDR3 is TGCGCCAGCAGCCAAGAAGGCCCTATCACAGATACGCAGTATTTT. This chain joins TRBV4-3 and TRBJ2-3; D gene ambiguous. With 0 bases removed from V and 2 bases from J, the gap between germline ends came to 9 bases. In germline, CDR1 is LGHNA, CDR2 YSLEER. The length of the CDR3 is 15 residues.

This CDR3 reads CASSYSLGGNEQFF. The CDR3 nucleotides read TGTGCCAGCAGTTACAGCCTGGGGGGCAATGAGCAGTTCTTC. The V call is TRBV6-5, the J call TRBJ2-1; D might be TRBD2 (6 bases). This CDR3 comprises 14 residues. CDR1 MNHEY and CDR2 SVGAGI come from the germline V gene. Trimming took off 2 bases at V and 6 bases at J, with 11 bases between the two ends.

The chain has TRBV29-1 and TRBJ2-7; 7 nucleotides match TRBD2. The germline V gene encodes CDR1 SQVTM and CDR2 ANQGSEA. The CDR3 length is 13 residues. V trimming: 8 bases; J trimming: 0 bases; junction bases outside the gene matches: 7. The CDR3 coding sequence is TGCAGCTCCCTGGGAGGGAACTCCTACGAGCAGTACTTC. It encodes CSSLGGNSYEQYF.

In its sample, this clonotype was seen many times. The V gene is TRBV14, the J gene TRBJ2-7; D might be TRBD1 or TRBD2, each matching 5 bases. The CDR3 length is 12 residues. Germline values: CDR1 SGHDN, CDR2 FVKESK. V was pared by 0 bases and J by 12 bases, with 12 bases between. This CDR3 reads CASSQDLGALYF. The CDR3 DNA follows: TGTGCCAGCAGCCAAGACCTCGGGGCTCTGTACTTC.

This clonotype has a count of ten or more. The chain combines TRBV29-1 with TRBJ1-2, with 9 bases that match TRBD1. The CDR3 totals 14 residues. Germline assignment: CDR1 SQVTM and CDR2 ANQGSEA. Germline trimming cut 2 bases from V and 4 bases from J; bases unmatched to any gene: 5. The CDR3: CSVEILDRGYGYTF. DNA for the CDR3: TGCAGCGTTGAAATTTTGGACAGGGGCTATGGCTACACCTTC.